The 30 T cell receptor beta chains listed next were all sequenced from one sample in a study of cytomegalovirus exposure and HLA in healthy donors. Clones were sequenced by immunoSEQ multiplex PCR, and TCRdb holds only the in-frame ones, with some missing. Here the sample spans around 190,000 clones, 86% being singletons. Input material: PBMCs. These receptor sequences come from a woman younger than 35 in good health and CMV-seronegative.

The chain has TRBV7-9 and TRBJ1-4; no reliable D call. V lost 1 base to trimming and J lost 5 bases, with 14 bases between them. CDR1 SEHNR and CDR2 FQNEAQ come from the germline V gene (reference sequence). This CDR3 has 16 residues. For the CDR3, the DNA is TGTGCCAGCAGCTTAGGACTAGGGTTTAGGAATGAAAAACTGTTTTTT. Translated, it gives CASSLGLGFRNEKLFF.

This chain uses TRBV7-5 with TRBJ2-3; TRBD1 is the table's D call and was not checked against the DNA. TRBV7-5 is classified as a pseudogene. The CDR3 loop spans 16 amino acids. This CDR3 reads CVRILTGGAYTDTQYF. CDR3 sequence (DNA): TGTGTCAGAATCCTAACGGGTGGGGCCTACACAGATACGCAGTATTTT.

The rearrangement links TRBV10-2 to TRBJ2-7; 7 bases agree with TRBD2. CDR1 and CDR2 (germline): WSHSY, SAAADI. The CDR3 loop spans 14 amino acids. V lost 6 bases, J lost 2 bases, and 7 bases stayed unmatched. CDR3 in amino acids: CASRDGGTTYEQYF. As DNA, the CDR3 is TGCGCCAGCAGGGATGGGGGGACTACCTACGAGCAGTACTTC.

The rearrangement links TRBV6-6 to TRBJ1-5, with a weak D call TRBD1 (6 bases). V lost 8 bases and J 11 bases, leaving 16 bases between the germline ends. The CDR3 contains 12 residues. CDR1 and CDR2 (germline): MNHNY, SVGAGI (reference sequence). In nucleotides, the CDR3 is TGTGCCAGCTCCCTAGGGGGATCGGCCCAGCATTTT. It specifies CASSLGGSAQHF.

The CDR3 spells CASKERGRAKNIQYF. The CDR3 coding sequence is TGTGCCAGTAAAGAACGAGGGCGGGCCAAAAACATTCAGTACTTC. The chain has TRBV19 and TRBJ2-4, with D tentatively TRBD2 (5 bases). Trimming cost V 7 bases and J 1 base, with 14 bases left between them. This CDR3 has 15 residues. In germline, CDR1 is LNHDA, CDR2 SQIVND (reference sequence).

The chain uses TRBV19 and TRBJ1-2, with 10 bases aligning to TRBD1. CDR3 length equals 16 residues. The ends lost 5 bases at V and 3 bases at J; junction bases unmatched: 9. CDR1 and CDR2 (germline): LNHDA, SQIVND (reference sequence). The CDR3 loop is CASSRDRGSAHYGYTF. CDR3 sequence (DNA): TGTGCCAGTAGTCGGGACAGGGGATCGGCTCACTATGGCTACACCTTC.

The chain links TRBV7-2 to TRBJ2-7; 8 nucleotides agree with TRBD1. The J segment lost 2 bases and the V segment lost 5 bases, leaving 11 bases of the junction unmatched. Germline V gene sequence: CDR1 SGHTA, CDR2 FQGNSA. This CDR3 is built from 16 residues. The CDR3 reads CASSPRTGRSTYEQYF. CDR3 bases: TGTGCCAGCAGCCCCCGGACAGGGAGGAGCACCTACGAGCAGTACTTC.

The chain recombines TRBV5-1 with TRBJ1-5; D gene uncertain. Germline V gene data show CDR1 as SGHRS and CDR2 as YFSETQ. CDR3 length equals 13 residues. V lost 0 bases and J lost 7, with 8 bases in between. CDR3 in DNA: TGCGCCAGCAGCTTGGACGGTAGCCAGCCCCAGCATTTT. Translating gives CASSLDGSQPQHF.

This chain uses TRBV27 with TRBJ2-3, with 9 bases that match TRBD2. The CDR3 spans 16 residues. Trimming at V came to 3 bases and at J to 0 bases, leaving 4 bases not matched to a gene. Germline lookup yields CDR1 MNHEY and CDR2 SMNVEV (reference sequence). This CDR3 reads CASSFGSGGSTDTQYF. CDR3 bases: TGTGCCAGCAGTTTTGGAAGCGGGGGGAGCACAGATACGCAGTATTTT.

This sequence joins TRBV5-1 and TRBJ1-2; 9 bases line up with TRBD1. The length of the CDR3 is 14 residues. Germline trimming cut 3 bases from V and 7 bases from J; bases unmatched to any gene: 7. Germline loops: CDR1 SGHRS, CDR2 YFSETQ. CDR3 sequence reads: CASSSGTGLGGYTF. The CDR3 DNA is TGCGCCAGCAGCTCCGGGACAGGGCTTGGTGGCTACACCTTC.

The chain combines TRBV7-2 with TRBJ2-3; 10 bases fit TRBD2. The CDR3 sequence is 14 residues long. Germline-derived CDR1 and CDR2 are SGHTA and FQGNSA. V was pared by 10 bases and J by 2 bases, with 6 bases of the junction left unmatched. The CDR3 here is CANSAGGFTDTQYF. The DNA for the CDR3 is TGTGCCAACTCAGCGGGGGGGTTCACAGATACGCAGTATTTT.

The rearrangement joins TRBV6-5 to TRBJ2-7; possibly TRBD2 for D (5 bases). V shed 6 bases and J shed 7 bases, with 16 bases lying between them. From germline, CDR1 is MNHEY and CDR2 SVGAGI. The length of the CDR3 is 13 residues. CDR3 nucleotides: TGTGCCAGCAGAGGCCCCTCTAGCCTTGAGCAGTACTTC. The encoded protein is CASRGPSSLEQYF.

V is TRBV18 and J is TRBJ1-1, with 9 bases lining up with TRBD1. The CDR3 runs to 15 residues. Germline CDR1 reads KGHSH; CDR2 reads LQKENI. V lost 4 bases and J lost 3; bases outside the gene matches: 6. The CDR3 DNA sequence: TGTGCCAGCTCACTACAGGGGGCTGGTTACACTGAAGCTTTCTTT. Translating it yields CASSLQGAGYTEAFF.

The rearrangement joins TRBV6-4 to TRBJ2-1, with D perhaps TRBD1 (5 bases). The CDR3 contains 13 residues. Germline V lookup: CDR1 MRHNA, CDR2 SNTAGT. Trimming removed 6 bases from V and 5 bases from J, with 11 bases in between. This chain's CDR3 is CASSSLGHNEQFF. CDR3 bases: TGTGCCAGCAGCTCCCTGGGGCACAATGAGCAGTTCTTC.

In its sample, this clone was seen once. The chain employs TRBV6-5 and TRBJ2-1; possibly TRBD1 for D (6 bases). The CDR3 totals 12 residues. Germline-derived CDR1 and CDR2 are MNHEY and SVGAGI. Trimming pared 6 bases from V and 8 bases from J, leaving 11 bases between. The CDR3 DNA reads TGTGCCAGCAGGCGGACAGTTGATGAGCAGTTCTTC. Protein: CASRRTVDEQFF.

The V gene is TRBV6-1, the J gene TRBJ1-3; D may be TRBD1 (6 bases). The V end was cut by 4 bases, the J end by 1 base, with 17 bases between. The CDR3 is 17 residues long. Germline V gene sequence: CDR1 MNHNS, CDR2 SASEGT. The CDR3 sequence: CASSAQGGGLSGNTIYF. The DNA for the CDR3 is TGTGCCAGCAGTGCACAGGGTGGGGGTCTTTCTGGAAACACCATATATTTT.

The V call is TRBV5-4, the J call TRBJ2-3; tentatively, D is TRBD1 (5 bases). CDR3 length equals 15 residues. Germline V gives CDR1 SGHNT, CDR2 YYREEE (reference sequence). Between the trimmed V and J ends, which lost 2 bases and 1 base, there was a span of 11 bases. CDR3 sequence reads: CASSFVRGGTDTQYF. CDR3 DNA sequence: TGTGCCAGCAGCTTTGTTAGGGGTGGCACAGATACGCAGTATTTT.

The CDR3 nucleotides read TGTGCCATCAGACCCGGGACAGGGGAAGGGTACGAGCAGTACTTC. Protein sequence: CAIRPGTGEGYEQYF. The chain recombines TRBV10-3 with TRBJ2-7; 10 nucleotides agree with TRBD1. The CDR3 totals 15 residues. The germline CDR1 and CDR2 sequences are ENHRY and SYGVKD. After removal of 6 bases from V and 4 bases from J, the junction contained 9 bases not matched to a gene.

The CDR3 coding sequence is TGTGCCATCCGGGACAGCTACGAGCAGTACTTC. This gives the protein CAIRDSYEQYF. The chain joins TRBV10-3 to TRBJ2-7; TRBD1 aligns across 7 bases. V lost 8 bases and J lost 3; bases outside the gene matches: 1. The CDR3 runs 11 residues. The germline V gene has CDR1 ENHRY and CDR2 SYGVKD.

The chain recombines TRBV15 with TRBJ1-4, with 10 bases aligning to TRBD1. CDR3 length equals 14 residues. With V trimmed by 4 bases and J by 10 bases, 6 bases remained unmatched. The germline gives CDR1 LNHNV, CDR2 YYDKDF (reference sequence). CDR3 nucleotide sequence: TGTGCCACCAGCACCGGACAGGGGGTTCGAAAACTGTTTTTT. It translates to CATSTGQGVRKLFF.

The chain employs TRBV5-6 and TRBJ1-5; the D is unclear. Germline V lookup: CDR1 SGHDT, CDR2 YYEEEE. The CDR3 is 15 amino acids. V was shortened by 1 base and J by 1 base, with 9 bases between the two germline ends. CDR3 amino acids: CASSLSPKSNQPQHF. CDR3 nucleotides: TGTGCCAGCAGCTTGAGCCCGAAGAGCAATCAGCCCCAGCATTTT.

This clone has a single count. This chain's CDR3 is CASSFSLDREEKLFF. As DNA, the CDR3 is TGTGCCAGCAGCTTTAGTCTGGACAGGGAGGAAAAACTGTTTTTT. The chain employs TRBV11-2 and TRBJ1-4; TRBD1 aligns across 8 bases. This CDR3 region has 15 residues. The trim removed 3 bases at V and 8 bases at J, leaving 8 bases unmatched. Germline V gene data show CDR1 as SGHAT and CDR2 as FQNNGV.

This chain joins TRBV5-4 and TRBJ2-5; D remains unclear. Germline assignment: CDR1 SGHNT and CDR2 YYREEE (reference sequence). V lost 0 bases to trimming and J lost 1 base, with 10 bases between them. This CDR3 has 15 residues. DNA of the CDR3: TGTGCCAGCAGCTTGGGACTCGAGTTCCAAGAGACCCAGTACTTC. This codes for CASSLGLEFQETQYF. Complete variable domain (other parts from reference TRBV5-4 and TRBJ2-5): ETGVTQSPTHLIKTRGQQVTLRCSSQSGHNTVSWYQQALGQGPQFIFQYYREEENGRGNFPPRFSGLQFPNYSSELNVNALELDDSALYLCASSLGLEFQETQYFGPGTRLLVL.

This clone was seen just once. This rearrangement joins TRBV6-4 to TRBJ2-1, with 7 nucleotides matching TRBD2. V was clipped by 1 base and J by 7 bases; unmatched bases: 10. This CDR3 comprises 16 residues. The germline V gene has CDR1 MRHNA and CDR2 SNTAGT. The CDR3 protein is CASSDWGGSVTNEQFF. The CDR3 DNA follows: TGTGCCAGCAGTGACTGGGGCGGGAGTGTTACGAATGAGCAGTTCTTC.

The rearrangement joins TRBV2 to TRBJ2-1; D is uncertain. CDR1 and CDR2 from the germline V gene are SNHLY and FYNNEI. The CDR3 runs to 16 residues. The V and J ends lost 9 bases and 6 bases respectively, with 24 bases between them. CDR3 in amino acids: CARADPTSSPSNEQFF. Written as DNA, the CDR3 is TGTGCCAGGGCTGACCCCACATCTTCCCCTAGCAATGAGCAGTTCTTC. The full variable domain, in which reference TRBV2 and TRBJ2-1 provide the parts outside the CDR3, is EPEVTQTPSHQVTQMGQEVILRCVPISNHLYFYWYRQILGQKVEFLVSFYNNEISEKSEIFDDQFSVERPDGSNFTLKIRSTKLEDSAMYFCARADPTSSPSNEQFFGPGTRLTVL.

This chain links TRBV5-4 with TRBJ2-7; possibly TRBD2 for D (7 bases). Trimming took off 10 bases at V and 6 bases at J, with 17 bases between the two ends. The CDR3 consists of 12 residues. CDR1 is SGHNT, CDR2 YYREEE, per germline (reference sequence). This CDR3 reads CAGTSGGPEQYF. The CDR3 DNA reads TGTGCCGGGACATCGGGGGGCCCCGAGCAGTACTTC.

The gene calls are TRBV19 and TRBJ1-2; D unclear. Germline-derived CDR1 and CDR2 are LNHDA and SQIVND (reference sequence). V lost 5 bases, J lost 2 bases, and 9 bases lay in between. This CDR3 comprises 13 residues. DNA for the CDR3: TGTGCCAGTAGTCCACGGTTCAACTATGGCTACACCTTC. This gives the protein CASSPRFNYGYTF.

The chain joins TRBV5-4 to TRBJ2-1; 7 bases map to TRBD2. This CDR3 is 14 amino acids long. CDR1 is SGHNT and CDR2 is YYREEE in the germline V gene (reference sequence). Trimming took 3 bases from V and 13 from J; bases not matched to a gene: 13. The DNA of the CDR3 is TGTGCCAGCAGCTCCGACTGGGGGGAGCGGGAACAGTTCTTC. This codes for CASSSDWGEREQFF.

This chain uses TRBV2 with TRBJ1-1; 10 nucleotides align to TRBD1. Germline assignment: CDR1 SNHLY and CDR2 FYNNEI. The CDR3 is made up of 16 amino acids. V shed 2 bases and J 10 bases; nucleotides not matched to a gene: 13. CDR3 residues: CASSELNPGQGNPAFF. In nucleotides, the CDR3 is TGTGCCAGCAGTGAATTGAATCCGGGACAGGGGAACCCAGCTTTCTTT. The full variable domain, in which reference TRBV2 and TRBJ1-1 provide the parts outside the CDR3, is EPEVTQTPSHQVTQMGQEVILRCVPISNHLYFYWYRQILGQKVEFLVSFYNNEISEKSEIFDDQFSVERPDGSNFTLKIRSTKLEDSAMYFCASSELNPGQGNPAFFGQGTRLTVV.

The chain is built from TRBV15 and TRBJ2-7, with 7 bases aligning to TRBD1. Trimming cost V 2 bases and J 2 bases; bases outside gene matches: 9. This CDR3 has 16 amino acids. Germline assignment: CDR1 LNHNV and CDR2 YYDKDF (reference sequence). The CDR3 DNA sequence: TGTGCCACCAGCAGAAGCCAGGGGGTGACCCCCTACGAGCAGTACTTC. Translation gives CATSRSQGVTPYEQYF.